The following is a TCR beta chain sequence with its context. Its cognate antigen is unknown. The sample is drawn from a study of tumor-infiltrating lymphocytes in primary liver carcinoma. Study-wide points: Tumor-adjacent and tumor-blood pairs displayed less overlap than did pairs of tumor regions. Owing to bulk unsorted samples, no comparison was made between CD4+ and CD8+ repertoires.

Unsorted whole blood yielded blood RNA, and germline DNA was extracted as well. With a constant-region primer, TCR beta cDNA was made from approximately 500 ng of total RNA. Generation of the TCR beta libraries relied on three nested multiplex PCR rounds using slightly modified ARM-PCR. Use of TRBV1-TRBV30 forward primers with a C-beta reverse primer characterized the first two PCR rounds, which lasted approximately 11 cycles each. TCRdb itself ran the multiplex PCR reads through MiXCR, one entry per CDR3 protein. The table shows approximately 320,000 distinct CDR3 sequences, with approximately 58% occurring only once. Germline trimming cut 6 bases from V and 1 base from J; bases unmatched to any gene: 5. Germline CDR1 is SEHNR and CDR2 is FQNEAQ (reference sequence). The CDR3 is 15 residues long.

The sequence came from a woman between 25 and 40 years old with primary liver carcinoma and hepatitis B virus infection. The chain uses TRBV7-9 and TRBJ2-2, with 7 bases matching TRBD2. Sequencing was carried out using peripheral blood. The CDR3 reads CASSSAGRNTGELFF. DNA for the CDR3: TGTGCCAGCAGTTCAGCGGGACGGAACACCGGGGAGCTGTTTTTT.